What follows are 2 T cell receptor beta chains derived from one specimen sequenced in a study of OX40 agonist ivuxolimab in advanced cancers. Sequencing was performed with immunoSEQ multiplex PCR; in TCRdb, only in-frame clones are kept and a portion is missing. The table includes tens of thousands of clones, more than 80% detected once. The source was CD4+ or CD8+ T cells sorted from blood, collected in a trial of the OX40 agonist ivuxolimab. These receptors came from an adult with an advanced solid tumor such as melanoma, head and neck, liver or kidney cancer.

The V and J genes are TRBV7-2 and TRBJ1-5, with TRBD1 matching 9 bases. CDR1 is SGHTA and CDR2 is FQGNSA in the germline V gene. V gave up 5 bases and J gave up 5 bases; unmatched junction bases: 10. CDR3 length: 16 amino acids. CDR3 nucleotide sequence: TGTGCCAGCAGCCCCCGGACAGGGGCAAGCCATCAGCCCCAGCATTTT. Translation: CASSPRTGASHQPQHF.

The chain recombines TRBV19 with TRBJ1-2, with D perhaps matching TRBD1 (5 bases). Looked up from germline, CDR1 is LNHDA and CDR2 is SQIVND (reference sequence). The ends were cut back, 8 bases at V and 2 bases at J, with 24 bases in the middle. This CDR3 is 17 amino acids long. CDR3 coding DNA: TGTGCCAGTCTTTACCGGGGCCACACGGAGGCAAACTATGGCTACACCTTC. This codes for CASLYRGHTEANYGYTF.